This TCR beta chain was sequenced in a study of T cells in Graves' hyperthyroidism and ophthalmopathy. Researchers took RNA transcripts and amplified the TCR beta CDR3 regions from them. TCR CDR3 underwent first-round RT-PCR with the HTBI primer set. TCRdb fed the multiplex PCR reads into MiXCR, producing one record per CDR3 protein. In the table there are 600,000 or so distinct CDR3 sequences, approximately 15% of which are singletons. V was pared by 0 bases and J by 7 bases, with 7 bases of the junction left unmatched. In germline, CDR1 is SGHAT, CDR2 FQNNGV. The CDR3 is 16 residues long. This clonotype came up many times.

The V and J genes are TRBV11-2 and TRBJ2-1; 9 bases map to TRBD2. This clonotype was obtained from a woman younger than 35 with Graves' ophthalmopathy. The sequencing input was blood. Here the CDR3 reads CASSLEVSGRVNEQFF. CDR3 in DNA: TGTGCCAGCAGCTTAGAGGTTAGCGGGAGAGTAAATGAGCAGTTCTTC.